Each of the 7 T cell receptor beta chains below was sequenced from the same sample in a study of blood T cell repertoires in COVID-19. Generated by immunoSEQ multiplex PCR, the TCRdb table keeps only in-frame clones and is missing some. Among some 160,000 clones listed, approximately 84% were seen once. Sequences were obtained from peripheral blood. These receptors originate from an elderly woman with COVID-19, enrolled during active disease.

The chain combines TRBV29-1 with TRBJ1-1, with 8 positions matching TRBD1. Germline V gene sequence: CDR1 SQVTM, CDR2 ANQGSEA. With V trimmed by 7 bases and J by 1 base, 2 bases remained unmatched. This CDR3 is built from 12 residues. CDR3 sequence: CSAGQGNTEAFF. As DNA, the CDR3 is TGCAGCGCCGGACAGGGGAACACTGAAGCTTTCTTT.

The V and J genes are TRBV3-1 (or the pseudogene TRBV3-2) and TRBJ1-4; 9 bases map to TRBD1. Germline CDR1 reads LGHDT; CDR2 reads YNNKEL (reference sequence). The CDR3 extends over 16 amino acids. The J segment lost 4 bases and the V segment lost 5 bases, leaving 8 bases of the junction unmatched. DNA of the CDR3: TGTGCCAGCAGCAGCTTGGGACAGGGTCATAATGAAAAACTGTTTTTT. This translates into CASSSLGQGHNEKLFF.

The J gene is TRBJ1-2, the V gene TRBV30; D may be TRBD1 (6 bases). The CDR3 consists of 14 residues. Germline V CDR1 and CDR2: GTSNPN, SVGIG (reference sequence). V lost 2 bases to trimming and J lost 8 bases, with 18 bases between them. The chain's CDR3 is CAWSTTGLSWGYTF. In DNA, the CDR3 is TGTGCCTGGAGTACAACAGGGCTGAGTTGGGGCTACACCTTC.

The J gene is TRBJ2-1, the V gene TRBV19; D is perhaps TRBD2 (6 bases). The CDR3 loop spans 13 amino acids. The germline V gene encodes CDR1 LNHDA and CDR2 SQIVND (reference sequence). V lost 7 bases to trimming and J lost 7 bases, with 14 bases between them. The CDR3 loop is CASKAGPGNEQFF. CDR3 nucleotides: TGTGCCAGTAAGGCGGGACCAGGGAATGAGCAGTTCTTC.

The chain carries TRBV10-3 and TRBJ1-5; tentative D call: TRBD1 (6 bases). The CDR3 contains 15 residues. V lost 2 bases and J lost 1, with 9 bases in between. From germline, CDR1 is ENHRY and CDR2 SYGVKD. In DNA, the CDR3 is TGTGCCATCAGTGAGCCGGGGGGCAGCAATCAGCCCCAGCATTTT. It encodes CAISEPGGSNQPQHF.

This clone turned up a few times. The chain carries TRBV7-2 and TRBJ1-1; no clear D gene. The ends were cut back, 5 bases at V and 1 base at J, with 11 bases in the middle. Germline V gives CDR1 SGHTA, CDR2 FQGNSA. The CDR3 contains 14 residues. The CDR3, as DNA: TGTGCCAGCAGCAACCGTGGAGCGAACACTGAAGCTTTCTTT. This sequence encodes CASSNRGANTEAFF.

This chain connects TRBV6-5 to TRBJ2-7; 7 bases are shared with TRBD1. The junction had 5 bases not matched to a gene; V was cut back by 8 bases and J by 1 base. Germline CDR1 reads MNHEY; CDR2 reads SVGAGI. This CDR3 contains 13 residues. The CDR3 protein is CASRYRGSYEQYF. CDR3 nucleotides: TGTGCCAGCCGGTACAGGGGATCCTACGAGCAGTACTTC.